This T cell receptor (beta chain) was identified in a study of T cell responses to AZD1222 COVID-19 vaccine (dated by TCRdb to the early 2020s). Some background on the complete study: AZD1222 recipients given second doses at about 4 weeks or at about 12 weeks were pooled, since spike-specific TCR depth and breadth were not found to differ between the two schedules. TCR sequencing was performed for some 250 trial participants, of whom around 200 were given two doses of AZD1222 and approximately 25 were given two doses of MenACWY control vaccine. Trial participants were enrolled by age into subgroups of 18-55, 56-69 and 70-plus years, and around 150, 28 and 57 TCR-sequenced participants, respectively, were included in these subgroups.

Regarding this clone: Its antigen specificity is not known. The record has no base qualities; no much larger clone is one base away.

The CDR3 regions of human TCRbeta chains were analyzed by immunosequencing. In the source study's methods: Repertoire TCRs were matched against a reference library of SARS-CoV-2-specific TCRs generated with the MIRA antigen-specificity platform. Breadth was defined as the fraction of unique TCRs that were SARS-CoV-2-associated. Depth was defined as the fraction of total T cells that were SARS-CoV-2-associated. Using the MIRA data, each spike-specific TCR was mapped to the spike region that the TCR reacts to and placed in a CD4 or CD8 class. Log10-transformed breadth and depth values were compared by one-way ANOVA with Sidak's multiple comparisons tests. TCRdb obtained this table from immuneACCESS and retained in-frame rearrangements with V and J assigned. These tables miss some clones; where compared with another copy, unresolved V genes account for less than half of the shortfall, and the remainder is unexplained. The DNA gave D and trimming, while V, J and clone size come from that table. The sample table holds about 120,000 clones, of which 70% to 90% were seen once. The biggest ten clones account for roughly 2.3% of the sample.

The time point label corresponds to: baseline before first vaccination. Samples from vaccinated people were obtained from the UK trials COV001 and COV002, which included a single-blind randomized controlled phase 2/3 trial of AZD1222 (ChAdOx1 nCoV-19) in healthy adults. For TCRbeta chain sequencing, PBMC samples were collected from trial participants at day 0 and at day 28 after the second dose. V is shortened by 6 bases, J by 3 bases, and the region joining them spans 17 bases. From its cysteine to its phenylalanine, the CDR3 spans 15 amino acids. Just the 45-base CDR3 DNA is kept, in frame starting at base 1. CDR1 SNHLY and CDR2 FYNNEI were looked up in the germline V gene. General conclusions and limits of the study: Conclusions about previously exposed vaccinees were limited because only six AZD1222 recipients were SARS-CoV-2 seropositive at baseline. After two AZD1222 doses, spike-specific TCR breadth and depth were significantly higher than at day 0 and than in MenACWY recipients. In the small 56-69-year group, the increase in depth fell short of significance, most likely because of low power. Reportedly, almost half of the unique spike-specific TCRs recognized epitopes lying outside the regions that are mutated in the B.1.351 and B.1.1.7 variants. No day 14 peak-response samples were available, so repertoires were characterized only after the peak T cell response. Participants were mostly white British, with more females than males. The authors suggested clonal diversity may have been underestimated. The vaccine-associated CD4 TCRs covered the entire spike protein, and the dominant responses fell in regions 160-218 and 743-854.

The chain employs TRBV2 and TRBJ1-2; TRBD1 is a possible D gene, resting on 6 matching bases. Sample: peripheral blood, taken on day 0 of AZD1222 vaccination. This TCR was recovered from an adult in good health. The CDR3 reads CASSQSAGAYYGYTF. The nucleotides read TGTGCCAGCAGCCAAAGCGCAGGGGCCTACTATGGCTACACCTTC.